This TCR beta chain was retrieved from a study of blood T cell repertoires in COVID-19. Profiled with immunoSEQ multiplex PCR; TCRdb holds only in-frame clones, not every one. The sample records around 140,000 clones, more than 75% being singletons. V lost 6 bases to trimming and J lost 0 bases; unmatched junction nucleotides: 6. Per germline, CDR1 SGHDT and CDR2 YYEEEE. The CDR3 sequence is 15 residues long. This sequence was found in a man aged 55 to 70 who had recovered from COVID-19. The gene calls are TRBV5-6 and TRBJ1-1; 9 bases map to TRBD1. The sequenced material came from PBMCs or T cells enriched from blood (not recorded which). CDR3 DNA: TGTGCCAGCACCAACAGGGGGCACATGAACACTGAAGCTTTCTTT. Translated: CASTNRGHMNTEAFF.